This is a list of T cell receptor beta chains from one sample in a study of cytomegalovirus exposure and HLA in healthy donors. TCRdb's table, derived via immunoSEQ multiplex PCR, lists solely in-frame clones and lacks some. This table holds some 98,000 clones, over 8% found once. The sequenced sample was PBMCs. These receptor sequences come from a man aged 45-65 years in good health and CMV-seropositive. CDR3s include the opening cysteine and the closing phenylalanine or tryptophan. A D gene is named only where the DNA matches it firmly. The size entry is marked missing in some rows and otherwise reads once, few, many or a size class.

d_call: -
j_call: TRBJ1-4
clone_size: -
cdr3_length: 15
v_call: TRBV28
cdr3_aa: CASSPSGATNEKLFF
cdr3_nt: TGTGCCAGCAGCCCGTCCGGGGCAACTAATGAAAAACTGTTTTTT

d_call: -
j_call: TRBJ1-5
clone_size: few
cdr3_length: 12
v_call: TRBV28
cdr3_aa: CASNPGNQPQHF
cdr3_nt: TGTGCCAGCAATCCAGGCAATCAGCCCCAGCATTTT

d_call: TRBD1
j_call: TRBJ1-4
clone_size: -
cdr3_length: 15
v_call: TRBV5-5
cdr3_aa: CASSLRTGIQEKLFF
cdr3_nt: TGTGCCAGCAGCCTCCGGACAGGGATACAAGAAAAACTGTTTTTT

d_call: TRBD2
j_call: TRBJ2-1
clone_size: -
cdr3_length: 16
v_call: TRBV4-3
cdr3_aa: CASSQEWEGNYNEQFF
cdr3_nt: TGCGCCAGCAGCCAAGAGTGGGAGGGAAATTACAATGAGCAGTTCTTC

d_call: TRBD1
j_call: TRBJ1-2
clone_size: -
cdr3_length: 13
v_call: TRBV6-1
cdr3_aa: CASMAGQGTGYTF
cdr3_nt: TGTGCCAGCATGGCGGGACAGGGGACGGGCTACACCTTC

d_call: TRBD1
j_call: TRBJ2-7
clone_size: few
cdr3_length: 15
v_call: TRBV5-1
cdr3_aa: CASSLAAGGPYEQYF
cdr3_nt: TGCGCCAGCAGCTTGGCGGCAGGGGGCCCCTACGAGCAGTACTTC

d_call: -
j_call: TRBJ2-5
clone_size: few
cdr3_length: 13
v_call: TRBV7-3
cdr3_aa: CASSFRAQETQYF
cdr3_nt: TGTGCCAGCAGCTTTCGCGCCCAAGAGACCCAGTACTTC

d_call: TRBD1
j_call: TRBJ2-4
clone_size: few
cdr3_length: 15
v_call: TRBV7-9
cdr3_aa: CASRPNRGERGIQYF
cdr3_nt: TGTGCCAGCAGACCCAACAGGGGGGAACGCGGCATTCAGTACTTC

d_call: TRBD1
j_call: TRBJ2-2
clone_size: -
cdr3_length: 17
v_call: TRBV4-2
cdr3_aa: CASSQDRAGGDTGELFF
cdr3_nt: TGTGCCAGCAGCCAAGATAGGGCAGGGGGAGACACCGGGGAGCTGTTTTTT

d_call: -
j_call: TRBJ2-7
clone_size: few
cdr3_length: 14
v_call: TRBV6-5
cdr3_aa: CASSYSPGAYEQYF
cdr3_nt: TGTGCCAGCAGTTACTCACCAGGGGCCTACGAGCAGTACTTC

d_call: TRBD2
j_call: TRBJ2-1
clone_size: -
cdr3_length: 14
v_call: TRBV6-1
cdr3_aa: CASSEFRGRDEQFF
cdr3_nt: TGTGCCAGCAGTGAATTTCGCGGGAGAGATGAGCAGTTCTTC

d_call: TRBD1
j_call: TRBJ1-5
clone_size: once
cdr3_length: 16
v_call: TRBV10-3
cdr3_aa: CAISASDRGFNQPQHF
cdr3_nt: TGTGCCATCAGTGCCTCGGACAGGGGATTCAATCAGCCCCAGCATTTT

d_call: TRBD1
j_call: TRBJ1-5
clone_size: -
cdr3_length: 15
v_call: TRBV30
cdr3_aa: CAWSETGFTNQPQHF
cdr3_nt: TGTGCCTGGAGCGAGACAGGGTTTACTAATCAGCCCCAGCATTTT

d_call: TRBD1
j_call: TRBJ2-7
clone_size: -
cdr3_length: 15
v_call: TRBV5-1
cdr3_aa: CASSLERTGRNEQYF
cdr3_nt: TGCGCCAGCAGCTTGGAGAGGACAGGGAGGAACGAGCAGTACTTC

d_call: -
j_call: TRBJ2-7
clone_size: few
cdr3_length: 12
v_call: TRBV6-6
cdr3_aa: CASRTGSSEQYF
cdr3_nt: TGTGCCAGCAGAACAGGGAGTTCCGAGCAGTACTTC

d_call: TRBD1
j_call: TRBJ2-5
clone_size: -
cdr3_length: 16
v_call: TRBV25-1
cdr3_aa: CASSVGQGLFGETQYF
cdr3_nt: TGTGCCAGCAGTGTAGGACAGGGACTGTTCGGGGAGACCCAGTACTTC

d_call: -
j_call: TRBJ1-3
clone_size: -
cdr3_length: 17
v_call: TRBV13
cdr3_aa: CASSFGDWRGSGNTIYF
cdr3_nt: TGTGCCAGCAGCTTCGGGGACTGGAGGGGCTCTGGAAACACCATATATTTT

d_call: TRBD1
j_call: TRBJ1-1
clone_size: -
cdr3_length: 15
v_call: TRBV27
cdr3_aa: CASKVQGAVGTEAFF
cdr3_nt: TGTGCCAGCAAAGTTCAGGGGGCGGTCGGCACTGAAGCTTTCTTT

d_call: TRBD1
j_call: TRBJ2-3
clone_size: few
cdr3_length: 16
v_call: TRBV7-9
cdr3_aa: CASSLEGTGSTDTQYF
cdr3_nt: TGTGCCAGCAGCTTAGAAGGGACAGGTAGCACAGATACGCAGTATTTT

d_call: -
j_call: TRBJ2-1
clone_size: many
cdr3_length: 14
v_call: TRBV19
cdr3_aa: CASSIEPVHNEQFF
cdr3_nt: TGTGCCAGTAGTATAGAGCCGGTTCACAATGAGCAGTTCTTC

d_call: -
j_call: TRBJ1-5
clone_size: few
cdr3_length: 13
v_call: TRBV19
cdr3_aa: CASSPQVNQPQHF
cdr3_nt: TGTGCCAGTAGTCCGCAGGTTAATCAGCCCCAGCATTTT

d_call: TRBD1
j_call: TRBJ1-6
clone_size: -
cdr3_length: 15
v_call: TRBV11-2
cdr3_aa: CASSRGQGKESPLHF
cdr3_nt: TGTGCCAGCAGCCGAGGACAGGGGAAGGAGTCACCCCTCCACTTT

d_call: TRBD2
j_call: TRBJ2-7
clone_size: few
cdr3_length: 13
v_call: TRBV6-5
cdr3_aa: CASSGLAGYEQYF
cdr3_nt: TGTGCCAGCAGTGGACTAGCGGGATACGAGCAGTACTTC

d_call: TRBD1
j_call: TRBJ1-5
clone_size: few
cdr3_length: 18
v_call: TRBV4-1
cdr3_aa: CASSQDQGYRGSNQPQHF
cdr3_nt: TGCGCCAGCAGCCAAGACCAGGGGTACAGGGGAAGCAATCAGCCCCAGCATTTT

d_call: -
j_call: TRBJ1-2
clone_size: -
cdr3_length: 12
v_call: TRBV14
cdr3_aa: CASSPGRYGYTF
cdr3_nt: TGTGCCAGCAGCCCAGGCCGATATGGCTACACCTTC

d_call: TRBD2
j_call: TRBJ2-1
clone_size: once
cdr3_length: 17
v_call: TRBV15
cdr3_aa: CATSRARLAGLYNEQFF
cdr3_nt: TGTGCCACCAGCAGAGCTCGACTAGCGGGGCTCTACAATGAGCAGTTCTTC

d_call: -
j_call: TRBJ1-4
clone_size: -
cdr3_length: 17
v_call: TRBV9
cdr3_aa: CASSVSGQGATNEKLFF
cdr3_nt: TGTGCCAGCAGCGTGTCGGGACAAGGCGCAACTAATGAAAAACTGTTTTTT

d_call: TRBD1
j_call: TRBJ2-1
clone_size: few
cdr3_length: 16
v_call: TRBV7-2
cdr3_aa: CASSLRGTGAYNEQFF
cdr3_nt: TGTGCCAGCAGCCTGCGCGGGACAGGGGCCTACAATGAGCAGTTCTTC

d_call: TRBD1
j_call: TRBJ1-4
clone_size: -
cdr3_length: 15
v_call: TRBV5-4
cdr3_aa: CASSLGEDRDEKLFF
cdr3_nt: TGTGCCAGCAGCTTGGGTGAAGACAGGGATGAAAAACTGTTTTTT

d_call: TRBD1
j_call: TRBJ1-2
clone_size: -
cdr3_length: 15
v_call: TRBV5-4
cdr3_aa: CASSLYGQGPYGYTF
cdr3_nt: TGTGCCAGCAGCTTGTACGGACAGGGGCCCTATGGCTACACCTTC

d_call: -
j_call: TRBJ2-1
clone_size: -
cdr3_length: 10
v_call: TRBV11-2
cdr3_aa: CASSNSEQFF
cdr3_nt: TGTGCCAGCAGTAATAGTGAGCAGTTCTTC